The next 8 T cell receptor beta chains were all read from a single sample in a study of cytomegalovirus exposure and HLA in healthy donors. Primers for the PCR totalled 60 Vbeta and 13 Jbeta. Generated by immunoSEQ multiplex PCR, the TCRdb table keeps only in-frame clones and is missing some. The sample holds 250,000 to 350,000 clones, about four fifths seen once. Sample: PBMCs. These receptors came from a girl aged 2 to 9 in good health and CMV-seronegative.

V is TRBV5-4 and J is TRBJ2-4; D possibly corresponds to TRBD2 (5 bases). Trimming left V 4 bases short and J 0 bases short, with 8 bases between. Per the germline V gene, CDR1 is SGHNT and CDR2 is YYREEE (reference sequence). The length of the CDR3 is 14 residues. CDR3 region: CASSAGLAKNIQYF. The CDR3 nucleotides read TGTGCCAGCAGCGCGGGCCTAGCCAAAAACATTCAGTACTTC.

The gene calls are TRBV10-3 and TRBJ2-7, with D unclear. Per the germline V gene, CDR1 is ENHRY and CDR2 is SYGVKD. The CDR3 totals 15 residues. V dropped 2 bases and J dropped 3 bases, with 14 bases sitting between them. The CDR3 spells CAISEGSDNLYEQYF. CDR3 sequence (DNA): TGTGCCATCAGTGAGGGTTCAGATAACCTCTACGAGCAGTACTTC.

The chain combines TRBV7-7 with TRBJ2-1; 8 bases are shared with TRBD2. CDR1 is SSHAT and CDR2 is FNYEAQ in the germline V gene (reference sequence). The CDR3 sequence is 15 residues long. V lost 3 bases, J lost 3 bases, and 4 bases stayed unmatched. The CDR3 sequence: CASSFREGFYNEQFF. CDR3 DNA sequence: TGTGCCAGCAGCTTCCGGGAGGGCTTCTACAATGAGCAGTTCTTC.

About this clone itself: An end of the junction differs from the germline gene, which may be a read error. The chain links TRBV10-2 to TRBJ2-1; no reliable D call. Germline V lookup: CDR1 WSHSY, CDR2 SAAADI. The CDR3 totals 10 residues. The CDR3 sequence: CASSDLDQLF. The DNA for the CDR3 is TGCGCCAGCAGTGATCTAGACCAGCTCTTC.

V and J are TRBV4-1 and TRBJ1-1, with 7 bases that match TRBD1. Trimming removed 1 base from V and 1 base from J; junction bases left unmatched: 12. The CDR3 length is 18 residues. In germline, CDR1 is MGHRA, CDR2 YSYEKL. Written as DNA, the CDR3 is TGCGCCAGCAGCCAAGGAGGAAGCGGGGGGACAGAGAACACTGAAGCTTTCTTT. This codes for CASSQGGSGGTENTEAFF.

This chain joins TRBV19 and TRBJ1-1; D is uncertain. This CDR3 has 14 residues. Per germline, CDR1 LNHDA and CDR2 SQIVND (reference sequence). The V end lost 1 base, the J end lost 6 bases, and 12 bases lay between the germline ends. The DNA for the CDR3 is TGTGCCAGTAGTATAGCCAGGTCTTTTCCTGAAGCTTTCTTT. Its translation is CASSIARSFPEAFF.

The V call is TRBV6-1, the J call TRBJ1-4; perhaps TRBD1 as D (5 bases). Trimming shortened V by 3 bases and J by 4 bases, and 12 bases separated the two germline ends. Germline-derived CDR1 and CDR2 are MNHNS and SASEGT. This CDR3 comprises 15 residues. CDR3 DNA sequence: TGTGCCAGCAGTGACCGGGACTACATTAATGAAAAACTGTTTTTT. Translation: CASSDRDYINEKLFF.

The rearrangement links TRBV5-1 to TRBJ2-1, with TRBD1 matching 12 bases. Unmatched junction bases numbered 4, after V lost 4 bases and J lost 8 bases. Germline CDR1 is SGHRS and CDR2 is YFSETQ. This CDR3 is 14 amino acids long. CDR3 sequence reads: CASSKGQGADEQFF. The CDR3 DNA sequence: TGCGCCAGCAGCAAGGGACAGGGGGCGGATGAGCAGTTCTTC. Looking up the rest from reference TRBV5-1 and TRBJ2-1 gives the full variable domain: KAGVTQTPRYLIKTRGQQVTLSCSPISGHRSVSWYQQTPGQGLQFLFEYFSETQRNKGNFPGRFSGRQFSNSRSEMNVSTLELGDSALYLCASSKGQGADEQFFGPGTRLTVL.